The sequence of this T cell receptor beta chain was determined in a study of blood T cell repertoires in COVID-19 (dated by TCRdb to about 2020). Concerning the study at large: Collaborator samples came from the United States, Italy and Spain and covered acute and convalescent phases of COVID-19. The material from the prospective study consisted of cDNA or gDNA derived from T cells, B-cell-depleted T cells, or PBMCs. Deeply sampled blood TCRbeta repertoires from subjects exposed to, actively infected with, or recovered from COVID-19 were included in the dataset. The repertoires were made available in a free public database intended to serve as a resource for research on the immune response to SARS-CoV-2. The samples were drawn from two sources: the first 160 participants of the ongoing ImmuneRACE study, and over 950 subjects contributed by 6 global collaborators. Nearly every sample came with metadata listing a de-identified subject ID, COVID-19 status, age in years and sex. Where HLA class I and class II types were available, the types were taken from metadata supplied by the sample provider, not from assay-based typing. Overall study outcomes, separate from this receptor: The quantity of clinical and demographic metadata differed by source and by participant and was supplied without curation.

For this clone: This clone's antigen is unknown. No quality values exist for individual bases; no much larger clone is one base distant.

Whole blood was collected in K2EDTA tubes by collaborating institutions according to the institutions' own protocols. For TCRbeta analysis, collaborators shipped samples as frozen whole blood, isolated PBMCs, or DNA extracted from either of those sample types. TCRbeta CDR3 regions were amplified from genomic DNA using the immunoSEQ Assay, a bias-controlled multiplex PCR. Per the authors' processing: Within the assay, amplification of reference gene primers was used to estimate how many nucleated cells each sample contained. To quantify the absolute abundance of each unique TCRbeta CDR3 rearrangement, sequence reads were collapsed and filtered. For each sample, productive Simpson clonality was calculated by taking the square root of Simpson's diversity index across productive rearrangements. Held by TCRdb, this immuneACCESS table contains in-frame sequences only and omits some clones. Under half of the omission traces to an unresolved V gene where checked; the cause of the rest is unknown. V, J and clone size are taken as reported in that table, and D and trimming were inferred from the DNA itself. The sample yields 50,000 to 65,000 clones; 70% to 90% were counted once. The top ten constitute approximately 1.2% of the sample.

V is trimmed back by 4 bases and J by 6 bases, and the junction contains 9 bases that no gene match accounts for. Sequences SGHRS (CDR1) and YFSETQ (CDR2) are obtained from the germline V gene. The CDR3 starts with the cysteine, ends with the phenylalanine, and has 15 residues. The retained sequence is limited to the CDR3, 45 bases, with the frame set at the first base. The chain was built from TRBV5-1 and TRBJ2-1, and 8 junction bases match TRBD2. Sequences were obtained from peripheral blood. The source is a man between 35 and 55 years old with acute or convalescent COVID-19. The CDR3 region has the sequence CASSPFSGGSNEQFF. The nucleotide sequence is given as TGCGCCAGCAGCCCTTTTTCGGGGGGGTCCAATGAGCAGTTCTTC.